These 6 T cell receptor beta chains were sequenced from one sample in a study of cytomegalovirus exposure and HLA in healthy donors. A multiplex PCR was run with 60 Vbeta primers and 13 Jbeta primers. Using immunoSEQ multiplex PCR, the repertoire was profiled, and TCRdb retains in-frame clones only, with some absent. This table has about 90,000 clones, 65% to 75% appearing once. Sequencing input: PBMCs. The receptors here all came from a man aged 30 to 45 in good health and CMV-seronegative.

V usage is TRBV28 and J usage is TRBJ2-5; D gene unclear. The CDR3 sequence is 11 residues long. The germline V gene has CDR1 MDHEN and CDR2 SYDVKM. Trimming left V 5 bases short and J 2 bases short, with 3 bases between. The CDR3 here is CASSEQETQYF. As DNA, the CDR3 is TGTGCCAGCAGTGAGCAAGAGACCCAGTACTTC.

The gene calls are TRBV10-3 and TRBJ1-3; a possible D gene is TRBD1 (5 bases). This CDR3 region has 17 residues. Germline V gene lookup returns CDR1 ENHRY and CDR2 SYGVKD. The V end lost 0 bases, the J end lost 4 bases, and 16 bases lay between the germline ends. CDR3 sequence reads: CAISESRQGSYGNTIYF. DNA for the CDR3: TGTGCCATCAGTGAGTCGAGGCAGGGTTCGTACGGAAACACCATATATTTT.

This clone was counted between two and nine times. The chain uses TRBV5-1 and TRBJ2-7; 9 nucleotides match TRBD2. This CDR3 spans 15 amino acids. With 2 bases clipped from V and 2 bases from J, the junction kept 5 bases outside the gene matches. Germline V gene sequence: CDR1 SGHRS, CDR2 YFSETQ. The CDR3 nucleotides are TGCGCCAGCAGCTTTTCTAGCGGGGACCCCTACGAGCAGTACTTC. Protein product: CASSFSSGDPYEQYF.

This chain joins TRBV30 and TRBJ2-4, with 9 bases identical to TRBD1. The CDR3 runs 16 residues. V lost 7 bases to trimming and J lost 0 bases; unmatched junction nucleotides: 10. Germline V gene sequence: CDR1 GTSNPN, CDR2 SVGIG (reference sequence). The CDR3: CAYTGGAGLAKNIQYF. The CDR3 coding sequence is TGTGCCTACACAGGGGGCGCTGGCTTAGCCAAAAACATTCAGTACTTC.

This clone has only one observation. The J gene is TRBJ2-7, the V gene TRBV6-5, with TRBD2 matching 9 bases. The V gene's germline CDR1 is MNHEY and CDR2 SVGAGI. After removal of 0 bases from V and 3 bases from J, the junction contained 3 bases not matched to a gene. The CDR3 has 15 amino acids. The CDR3 here is CASSYSTSGGYEQYF. CDR3 bases: TGTGCCAGCAGTTACTCGACTAGCGGCGGCTACGAGCAGTACTTC.

This chain joins TRBV19 and TRBJ1-1; TRBD1 agrees at 9 bases. The junction had 5 bases not matched to a gene; V was cut back by 11 bases and J by 1 base. CDR1 is LNHDA, CDR2 SQIVND, per germline (reference sequence). The CDR3 sequence is 13 residues long. The CDR3 reads CAGNRGQNTEAFF. The CDR3 coding sequence is TGTGCCGGCAACAGGGGGCAGAACACTGAAGCTTTCTTT.